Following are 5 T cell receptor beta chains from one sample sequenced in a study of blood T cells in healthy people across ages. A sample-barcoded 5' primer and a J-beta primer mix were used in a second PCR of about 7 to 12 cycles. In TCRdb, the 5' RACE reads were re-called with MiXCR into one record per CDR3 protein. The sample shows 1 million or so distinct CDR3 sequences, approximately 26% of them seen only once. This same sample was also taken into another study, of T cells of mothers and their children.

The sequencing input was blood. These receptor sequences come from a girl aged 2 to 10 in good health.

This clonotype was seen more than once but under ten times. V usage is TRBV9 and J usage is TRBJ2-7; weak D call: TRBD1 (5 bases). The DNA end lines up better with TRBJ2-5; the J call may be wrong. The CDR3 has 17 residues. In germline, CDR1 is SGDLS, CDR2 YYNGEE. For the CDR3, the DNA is TGTGCCAGCAGCGTGGGGCCTCATGGGGCCCGGACAGAGACCCAGTACTTC. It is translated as CASSVGPHGARTETQYF.

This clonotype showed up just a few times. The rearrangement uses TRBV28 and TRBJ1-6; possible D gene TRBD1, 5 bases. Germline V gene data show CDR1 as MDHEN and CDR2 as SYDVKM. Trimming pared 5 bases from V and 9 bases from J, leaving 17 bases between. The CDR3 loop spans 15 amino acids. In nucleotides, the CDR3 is TGTGCCAGCAGTGGGGCAGGGCTATACATTTCACCCCTCCACTTT. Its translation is CASSGAGLYISPLHF. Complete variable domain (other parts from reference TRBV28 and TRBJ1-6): DVKVTQSSRYLVKRTGEKVFLECVQDMDHENMFWYRQDPGLGLRLIYFSYDVKMKEKGDIPEGYSVSREKKERFSLILESASTNQTSMYLCASSGAGLYISPLHFGNGTRLTVT.

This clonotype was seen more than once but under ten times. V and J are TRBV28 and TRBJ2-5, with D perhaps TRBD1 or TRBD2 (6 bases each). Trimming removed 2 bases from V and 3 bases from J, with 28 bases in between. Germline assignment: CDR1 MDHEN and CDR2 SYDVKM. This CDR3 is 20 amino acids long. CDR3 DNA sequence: TGTGCCAGCAGTTTACCCTCCCCCTATGGGCCAAGGGGGGAAAAAGAGACCCAGTACTTC. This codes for CASSLPSPYGPRGEKETQYF.

The CDR3 DNA is TGTGCCAGCAGCTTACCCCCTAGCGGATCCTACGAGCAGTACTTC. This encodes CASSLPPSGSYEQYF. The J gene is TRBJ2-5, the V gene TRBV7-9, with 7 bases aligning to TRBD2. The DNA matches TRBJ2-7 better at its end, which makes the J call doubtful. Per the germline V gene, CDR1 is SEHNR and CDR2 is FQNEAQ (reference sequence). This CDR3 spans 15 amino acids.

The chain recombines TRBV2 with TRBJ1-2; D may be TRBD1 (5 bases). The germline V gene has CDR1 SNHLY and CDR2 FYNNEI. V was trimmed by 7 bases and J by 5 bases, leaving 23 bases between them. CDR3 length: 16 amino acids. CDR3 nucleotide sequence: TGTGCCAGCACAACATCTCCGGGACTGACCACTTATGGCTACACCTTC. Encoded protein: CASTTSPGLTTYGYTF.